This T cell receptor (beta chain) was recorded in a study of cytomegalovirus exposure and HLA in healthy donors (dated by TCRdb to about 2017). General notes on the study: An earlier analysis of roughly 610 of the donors reported about 260 Gb of sequence data and 95 million to 120 million unique TCR beta sequences obtained from about 200 million T cells. Roughly 300 gigabases of sequencing data and around 85 million unique TCR sequences made up an early release that covered around 640 HLA-typed donors. Among the roughly 400 genotyped donors, around 81% belonged to the genetic ancestry cluster associated with self-reported Caucasian donors. The study was designed to test whether signatures of past pathogen exposure could be identified by cataloging public T cell receptors. The T cell repertoires of around 670 subjects were profiled by immunosequencing and related to cytomegalovirus serostatus. Along with the roughly 670-subject first cohort, a separate validation cohort of over 90 different subjects was used. High-throughput TCR immunosequencing, statistical association of individual TCRs with disease status, and machine learning were combined to predict cytomegalovirus infection status. In a later analysis, previously published TCR beta repertoires from more than 500 donors were re-analyzed and high-resolution HLA genotyping was added so that TCR occurrence patterns could be studied. Rather than drawing on any new phenotypic data, the later analysis identified candidate immune exposures from TCR beta sequences and the way those sequences occurred across donors. An earlier analysis of more than 450 of the donors used high-throughput TCR beta sequencing to judge whether each TCR beta V gene segment behaved as functional or pseudogenic. Alongside the repertoire data, information on donor age, sex, ethnicity and CMV serostatus was compiled. Genome-wide SNP genotypes for about three fifths of the roughly 670 donors were used in a later genetic analysis, which treated that subset as a discovery cohort. All discovery cohort repertoires had been generated on a single sequencing platform. HLA typing covered class I and class II loci at four-digit resolution. The number of donors typed differed by locus, with 629-630 for A, B, C, DRB1 and DQB1, roughly 520 for DQA1, under 610 for DPA1, and about 450 for DPB1. Roughly five DR-DQ haplotypes were treated as single units for association and clustering because of strong linkage in the cohort. On average, roughly 240,000 unique TCR beta nucleotide sequences were sequenced per donor among a few hundred genotyped donors of the cohort, with roughly 18% of those sequences being non-productive.

Comment on this clone: The target of this receptor is not known. Base qualities are not at hand, and no much larger clone is one base apart.

Library preparation was by the immunoSEQ multiplex PCR assay. For the multiplex PCR, a mixture combining 60 forward primers for TCR Vbeta segments and 13 reverse primers for TCR Jbeta segments was used. A multiplex PCR assay on genomic DNA amplified the CDR3 region of rearranged TCR beta genes. The amplified TCR beta libraries were sequenced on the Illumina HiSeq System as 87-base-pair reads. In the paper's pipeline: Across the 500 to 700 repertoires, a later analysis counted 75 million to 90 million unique TCR beta chains, about 10 million of which were shared by at least two donors. Raw reads were error-corrected and collapsed into unique sequences with a nearest-neighbor algorithm that merged closely related sequences to remove PCR and sequencing errors. CDR3 sequences were aligned to IMGT reference sequences to assign V, D and J gene segments. For a sequence to be retained, at least a six-nucleotide match to both a V gene segment and a J gene segment was required. A rearrangement counted as productive if the CDR3 had no stop codons and remained in frame with V and J, and every other rearrangement counted as non-productive. CDR3 was defined according to IMGT convention as the region running from the second conserved V-encoded cysteine to the conserved J-encoded phenylalanine. The earlier analysis of some 550 of the donors excluded any sequence lacking an unambiguous match to a single V gene segment. In an earlier analysis of more than 500 of the donors, a V segment was called functional when productive rearrangements were above 56.7%, and segregating when the standard deviation between donors exceeded 5%. To diagnose cytomegalovirus status from the catalog of TCR beta chain sequences, a statistical classification framework was built. In a later analysis, V and J genes were assigned by comparing TCR nucleotide sequences against IMGT/GENE-DB human TR gene sequences. A later analysis assigned CDR3 sequences and most-parsimonious VDJ recombination scenarios with the TCRdist pipeline. In a later analysis, each TCR beta chain was defined by its CDR3 amino acid sequence together with its V-gene family, and reads lacking a unique V-gene family were excluded. To address suspected cross-contamination and a sequencing artifact, a later analysis removed approximately 600 highly shared, low-generation-probability nucleotide sequences. In a later analysis, a clonal expansion index for each public chain was calculated from normalized within-repertoire ranks of inferred template counts. In a later analysis, generation probabilities were computed with a VDJ recombination model fitted to out-of-frame rearrangements, and the resulting probabilities were checked against IGoR. A later analysis scored TCR-TCR, TCR-HLA and TCR-CMV co-occurrence with hypergeometric tests, applying a repertoire-size bias correction to TCR pairs. In a later analysis, false discovery rates were estimated by permuting HLA or CMV assignments 20 times. In a later analysis, co-occurring TCRs were grouped using DBSCAN, and TCRdist sequence similarity was added for clustering within HLA-allele-positive subsets. Repertoires with fewer than 30,000 or more than 120,000 public chains, plus five repertoires with anomalous nucleotide sharing, were excluded from co-occurrence clustering. In TCRdb, the immuneACCESS table is reduced to in-frame sequences with V and J assigned. These tables do not hold every clone; where another copy was compared, an unresolved V gene accounts for under half, and the others remain unexplained. V and J calls and clone size are given by that table; D and trimming were obtained from the DNA. The table for this sample lists roughly 150,000 clones; 80% of them were counted only once. 1.3% of the sample is in the top ten clones.

What the study reported, not specific to this receptor: Compared with the roughly 670-donor mean, donors in an Asian-associated ancestry cluster had fewer N-insertions in productive TCRs, according to a later genetic analysis. The sequencing pipeline was judged likely to have produced a cluster of highly shared sequence variants as a technical artifact. In an earlier analysis of 587 of the donors, most TCR beta V segments were observed in productive rearrangements about 87% or about 30% of the time, broadly matching IMGT annotations. For the cohort, immune exposure information was limited to CMV serostatus. Most TCR sequences were seen in very few donors, while some public TCRs were found in many individuals. A total of about 180 TCR beta chains were listed by the study as associated with cytomegalovirus. Compared with equally common non-associated chains, HLA-associated TCR beta chains in a later analysis were more clonally expanded and had lower generation probabilities. A later analysis found that most CMV-associated TCR beta chains appeared HLA-restricted, with HLA associations seemingly driven largely by CMV exposure. Because HLA typing was unavailable for some donors at each locus, only the typed subset was used in association tests. Strong co-occurrence of HLA alleles, especially DR and DQ, made assigning TCR associations to individual alleles difficult. In a later analysis, several top co-occurrence clusters were reported to appear linked to parvovirus B19, influenza, CMV and Epstein-Barr virus. Sequencing depth was assumed to be roughly uniform across donors in the presence/absence analyses, though that assumption may not hold. Correlated functional status among segregating V segments might reflect linkage disequilibrium, but an unknown experimental factor could not be ruled out. It was suggested by the authors that the approach could potentially be generalized to other disease states and immunological phenotypes. Cytomegalovirus status was reported to be diagnosed by the classifier with high specificity and sensitivity in both the original and validation cohorts. Three of the identified cytomegalovirus-associated TCR beta chains were confirmed in vitro to be specific for cytomegalovirus antigens. A further reported finding was that TCR beta sequences accurately predicted the HLA-A and HLA-B alleles for most subjects in the first cohort. At a false discovery rate of 0.05, a later analysis linked 16,951 TCR beta sequences to specific HLA alleles. A later analysis found that TCR association rates varied across HLA loci, with DRB1 alleles showing the most associated TCRs and HLA-C alleles the fewest. Only TCR beta chains were sequenced in this cohort, and the absence of alpha or paired-chain data limited detectable features. An association between a missense DCLRE1C variant and V-gene and J-gene trimming of TCR beta chains was found in a later genetic analysis and replicated in an independent cohort. Because counts were too low, under 20 rarely observed V segments, including chromosome 9 orphons, were left out of the earlier analysis of 587 of the donors.

In total, approximately 610 healthy bone marrow donors made up the cohort. At the time of sampling, every cohort member was nominally healthy, though immune exposures that went unrecorded were likely present. The donor tested CMV seronegative and was one of the 352 seronegative cohort members. A peripheral blood sample was provided by each donor, and peripheral blood mononuclear cells were used for TCR beta sequencing. The Qiagen DNeasy Blood Extraction Kit was used to extract genomic DNA from the blood cell samples. The sample comprised PBMCs. The sequence derives from a man aged 25-45 years in good health and CMV-seronegative.

The DNA sequence reads TGTGCCAGCAGCTCCCGGGGGGGACCTTCCTACGAGCAGTACTTC. It encodes CASSSRGGPSYEQYF. The receptor chain draws on TRBV5-4 and TRBJ2-7, with 8 central nucleotides matching TRBD2. From its cysteine to its phenylalanine, the CDR3 spans 15 amino acids. The kept DNA is CDR3 alone, 45 bases in frame from the first base. The germline V and J ends show losses of 3 bases and 1 base respectively, and no gene match explains 6 bases of the junction. CDR1 and CDR2 (SGHNT, YYREEE) derive from the germline V gene (reference sequence).